This paragraph reports one T cell receptor (beta chain). The sample belongs to a study of blood T cell repertoires in COVID-19. This CDR3 is built from 15 residues. J was trimmed by 7 bases and V by 4 bases; bases with no gene match: 3. Germline V CDR1 and CDR2: SGHDN, FVKESK. TCRdb keeps only in-frame clones here, not all; method: immunoSEQ multiplex PCR. The repertoire includes approximately 350,000 clones, around nine tenths of them detected once, and under 8.5% sits in the top ten. This rearrangement joins TRBV14 to TRBJ1-6, with 11 bases matching TRBD1. The clonotype was recovered from a woman aged 55-69 years with COVID-19, enrolled during active disease. The sample was peripheral blood. As DNA, the CDR3 is TGTGCCAGCAGCCGGACAGGGGGCTTGAATTCACCCCTCCACTTT. Translating gives CASSRTGGLNSPLHF.